The present T cell receptor beta chain was sequenced within a study of vaccination effects on CD4 cells after COVID-19. The wider study: Ahead of sequencing, the ViraFEST assay grew antigen-specific CD4+ T cells using viral peptide pools.

Generated by immunoSEQ multiplex PCR, the TCRdb table keeps only in-frame clones and is missing some. The data show 45,000 to 50,000 clones, 55% to 75% seen once. The authors isolated CD4+ T cells after more than eight days of culture. Nucleocapsid antibodies stayed negative before and after vaccination, showing no earlier SARS-CoV-2 infection. Cultures got half-medium changes with IL-2 on days 3 and 7. Study-wide results and limits: Cross-reaction with common cold coronaviruses was seen in only 1 of 255 vaccine-induced clones from healthy vaccinees.

Concerning this clone itself: The antigen is not known.

Germline-derived CDR1 and CDR2 are LGHDT and YNNKEL (reference sequence). CDR3 length: 16 residues. V lost 1 base and J lost 0; bases outside the gene matches: 6. The rearrangement uses TRBV3-1 (or the pseudogene TRBV3-2) and TRBJ2-7; 7 bases align to TRBD2. This clonotype was sampled from a human donor who received a COVID-19 vaccine. The sequencing here drew on CD4+ T cells from PBMCs cultured without peptide, taken before COVID-19 vaccination. This CDR3 reads CASSQGDYLSSYEQYF. DNA for the CDR3: TGTGCCAGCAGCCAAGGGGACTACCTGAGCTCCTACGAGCAGTACTTC.